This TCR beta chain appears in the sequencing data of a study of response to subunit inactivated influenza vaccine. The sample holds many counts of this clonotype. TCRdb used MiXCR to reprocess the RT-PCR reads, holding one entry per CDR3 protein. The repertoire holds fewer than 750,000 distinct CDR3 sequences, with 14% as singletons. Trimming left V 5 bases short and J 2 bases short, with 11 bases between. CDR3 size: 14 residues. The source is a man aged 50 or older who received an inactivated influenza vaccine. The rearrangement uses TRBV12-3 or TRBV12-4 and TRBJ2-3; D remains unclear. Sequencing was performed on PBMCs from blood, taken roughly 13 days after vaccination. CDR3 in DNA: TGTGCCAGCAGTAAAGACTCCACCACAGATACGCAGTATTTT. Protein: CASSKDSTTDTQYF.